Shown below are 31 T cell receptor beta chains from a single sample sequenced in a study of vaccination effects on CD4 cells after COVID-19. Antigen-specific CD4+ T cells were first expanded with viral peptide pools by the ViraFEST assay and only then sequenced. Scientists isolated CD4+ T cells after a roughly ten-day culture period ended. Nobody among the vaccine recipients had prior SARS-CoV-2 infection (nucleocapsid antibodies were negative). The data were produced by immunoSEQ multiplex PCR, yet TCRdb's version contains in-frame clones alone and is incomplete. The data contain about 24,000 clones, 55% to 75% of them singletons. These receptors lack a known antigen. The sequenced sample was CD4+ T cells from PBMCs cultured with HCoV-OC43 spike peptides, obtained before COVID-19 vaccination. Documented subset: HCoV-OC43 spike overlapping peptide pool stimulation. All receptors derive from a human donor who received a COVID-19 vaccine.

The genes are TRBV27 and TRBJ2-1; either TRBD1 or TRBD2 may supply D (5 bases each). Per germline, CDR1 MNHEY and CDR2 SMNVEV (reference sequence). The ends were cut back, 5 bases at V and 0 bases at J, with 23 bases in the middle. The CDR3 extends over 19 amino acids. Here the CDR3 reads CASSPRGLGVGLSYNEQFF. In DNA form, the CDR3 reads TGTGCCAGCAGTCCCCGGGGTCTCGGGGTGGGGCTCTCCTACAATGAGCAGTTCTTC.

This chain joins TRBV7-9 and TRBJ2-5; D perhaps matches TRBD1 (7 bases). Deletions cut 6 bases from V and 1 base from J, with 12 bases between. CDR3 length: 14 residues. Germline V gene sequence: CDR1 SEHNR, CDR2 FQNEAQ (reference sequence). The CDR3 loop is CASSPGGLQETQYF. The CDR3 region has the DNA TGTGCCAGCAGTCCAGGGGGACTCCAAGAGACCCAGTACTTC. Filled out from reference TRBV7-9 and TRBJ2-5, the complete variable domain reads DTGVSQNPRHKITKRGQNVTFRCDPISEHNRLYWYRQTLGQGPEFLTYFQNEAQLEKSRLLSDRFSAERPKGSFSTLEIQRTEQGDSAMYLCASSPGGLQETQYFGPGTRLLVL.

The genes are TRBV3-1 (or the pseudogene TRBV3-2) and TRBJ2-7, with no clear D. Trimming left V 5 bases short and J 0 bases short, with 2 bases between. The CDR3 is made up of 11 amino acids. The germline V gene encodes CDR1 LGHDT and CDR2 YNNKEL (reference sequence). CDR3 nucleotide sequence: TGTGCCAGCAGCTACTCCTACGAGCAGTACTTC. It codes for CASSYSYEQYF.

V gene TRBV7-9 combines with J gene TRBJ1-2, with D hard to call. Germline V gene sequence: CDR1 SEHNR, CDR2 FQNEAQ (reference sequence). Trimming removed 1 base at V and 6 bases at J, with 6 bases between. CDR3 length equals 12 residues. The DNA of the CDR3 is TGTGCCAGCAGCTTAGATTTGGATGGCTACACCTTC. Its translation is CASSLDLDGYTF.

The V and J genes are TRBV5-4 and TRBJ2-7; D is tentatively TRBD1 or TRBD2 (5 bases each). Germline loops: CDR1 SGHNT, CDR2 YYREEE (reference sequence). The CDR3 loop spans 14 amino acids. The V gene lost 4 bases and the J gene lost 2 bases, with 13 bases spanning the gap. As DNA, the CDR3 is TGTGCCAGCAGCGACGGGACCTCACCCTACGAGCAGTACTTC. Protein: CASSDGTSPYEQYF.

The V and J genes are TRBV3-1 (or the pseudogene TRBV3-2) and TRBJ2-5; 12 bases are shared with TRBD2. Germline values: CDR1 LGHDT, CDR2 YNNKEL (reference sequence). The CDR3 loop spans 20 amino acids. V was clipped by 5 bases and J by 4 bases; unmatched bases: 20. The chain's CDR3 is CASSDQSALLAGGSRETQYF. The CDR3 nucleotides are TGTGCCAGCAGCGATCAAAGCGCCCTCCTAGCGGGGGGGTCAAGAGAGACCCAGTACTTC.

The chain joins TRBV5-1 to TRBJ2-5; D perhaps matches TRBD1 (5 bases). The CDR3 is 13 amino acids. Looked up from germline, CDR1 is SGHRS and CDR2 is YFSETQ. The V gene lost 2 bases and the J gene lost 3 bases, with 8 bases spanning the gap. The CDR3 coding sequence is TGCGCCAGCAGCTTATCCAGGGAAGAGACCCAGTACTTC. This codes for CASSLSREETQYF.

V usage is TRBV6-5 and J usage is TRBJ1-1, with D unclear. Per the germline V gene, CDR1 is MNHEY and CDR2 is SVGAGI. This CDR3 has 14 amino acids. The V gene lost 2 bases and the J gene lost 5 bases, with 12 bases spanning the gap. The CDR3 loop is CASSYRVGLTEAFF. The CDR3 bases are TGTGCCAGCAGTTACAGGGTTGGGTTAACTGAAGCTTTCTTT.

CDR3 residues: CASSLEGENNQPQHF. DNA of the CDR3: TGCGCCAGCAGCTTAGAGGGGGAGAACAATCAGCCCCAGCATTTT. V gene TRBV5-1 combines with J gene TRBJ1-5; tentative D call: TRBD1 (6 bases). Trimming pared 2 bases from V and 3 bases from J, leaving 12 bases between. The CDR3 runs 15 residues. Per the germline V gene, CDR1 is SGHRS and CDR2 is YFSETQ.

CDR3 DNA sequence: TGTGCCAGCAGCCCCGGACTAGCGGGAGGGAAAGGGGGTGAGCAGTTCTTC. The encoded protein is CASSPGLAGGKGGEQFF. The chain links TRBV5-4 to TRBJ2-1, with 15 bases fitting TRBD2. The CDR3 has 17 residues. Germline V gene data show CDR1 as SGHNT and CDR2 as YYREEE (reference sequence). After removal of 4 bases from V and 9 bases from J, the junction contained 11 bases not matched to a gene.

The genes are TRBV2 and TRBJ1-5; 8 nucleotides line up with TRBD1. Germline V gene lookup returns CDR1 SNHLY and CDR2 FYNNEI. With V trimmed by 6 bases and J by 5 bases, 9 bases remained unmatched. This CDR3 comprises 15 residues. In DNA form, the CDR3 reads TGTGCCAGCAGAGGGGACAGGAGCCAACATCAGCCCCAGCATTTT. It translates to CASRGDRSQHQPQHF.

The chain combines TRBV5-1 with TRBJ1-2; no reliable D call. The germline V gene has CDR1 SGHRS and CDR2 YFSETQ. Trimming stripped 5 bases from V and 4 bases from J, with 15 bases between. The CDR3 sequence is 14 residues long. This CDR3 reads CASSVDTHLYGYTF. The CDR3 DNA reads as TGCGCCAGCAGTGTTGACACCCACCTCTATGGCTACACCTTC.

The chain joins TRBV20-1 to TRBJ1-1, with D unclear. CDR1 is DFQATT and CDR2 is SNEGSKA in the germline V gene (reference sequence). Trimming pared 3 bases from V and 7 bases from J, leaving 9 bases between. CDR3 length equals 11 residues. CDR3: CSASLQLEAFF. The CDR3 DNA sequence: TGCAGTGCTAGTTTGCAGCTTGAAGCTTTCTTT.

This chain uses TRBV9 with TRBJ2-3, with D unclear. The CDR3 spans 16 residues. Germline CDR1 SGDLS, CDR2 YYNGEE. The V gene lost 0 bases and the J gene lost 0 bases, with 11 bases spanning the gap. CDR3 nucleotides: TGTGCCAGCAGCGTAGCTGGGCTTTCTAGCACAGATACGCAGTATTTT. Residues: CASSVAGLSSTDTQYF.

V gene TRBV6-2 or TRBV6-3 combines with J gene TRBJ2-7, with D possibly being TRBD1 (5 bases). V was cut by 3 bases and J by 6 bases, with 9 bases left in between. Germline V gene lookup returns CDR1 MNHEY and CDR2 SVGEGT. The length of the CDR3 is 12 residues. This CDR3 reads CASSYQGREQYF. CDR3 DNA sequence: TGTGCCAGCAGTTATCAGGGTCGCGAGCAGTACTTC.

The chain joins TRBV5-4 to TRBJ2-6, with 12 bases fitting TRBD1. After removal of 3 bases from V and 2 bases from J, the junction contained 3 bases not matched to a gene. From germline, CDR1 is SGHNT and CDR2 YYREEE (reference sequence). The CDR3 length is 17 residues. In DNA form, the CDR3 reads TGTGCCAGCAGCTGGGGGACAGGGGGCGCTGGGGCCAACGTCCTGACTTTC. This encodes CASSWGTGGAGANVLTF.

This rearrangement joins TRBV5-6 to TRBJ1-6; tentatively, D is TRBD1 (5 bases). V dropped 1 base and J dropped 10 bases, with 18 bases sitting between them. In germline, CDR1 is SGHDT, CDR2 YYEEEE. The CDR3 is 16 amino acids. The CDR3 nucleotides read TGTGCCAGCAGCTTGTTCACCATCAGGGAGGAATCACCCCTCCACTTT. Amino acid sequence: CASSLFTIREESPLHF.

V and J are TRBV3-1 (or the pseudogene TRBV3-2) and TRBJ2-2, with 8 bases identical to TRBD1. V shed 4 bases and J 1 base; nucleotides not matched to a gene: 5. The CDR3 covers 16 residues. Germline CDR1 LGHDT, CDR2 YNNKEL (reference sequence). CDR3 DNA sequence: TGTGCCAGCAGCCGATCCGGACAGGGGAACACCGGGGAGCTGTTTTTT. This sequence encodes CASSRSGQGNTGELFF.

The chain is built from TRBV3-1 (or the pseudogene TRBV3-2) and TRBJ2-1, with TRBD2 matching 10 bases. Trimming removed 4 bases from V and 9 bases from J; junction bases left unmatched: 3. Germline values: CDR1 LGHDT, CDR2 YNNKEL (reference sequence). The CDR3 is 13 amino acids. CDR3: CASSPGLAIEQFF. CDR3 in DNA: TGTGCCAGCAGCCCGGGACTAGCGATTGAGCAGTTCTTC.

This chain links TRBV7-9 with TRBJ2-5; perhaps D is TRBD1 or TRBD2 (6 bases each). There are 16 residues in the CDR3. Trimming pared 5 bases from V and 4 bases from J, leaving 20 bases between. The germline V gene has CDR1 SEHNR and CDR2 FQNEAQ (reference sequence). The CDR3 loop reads CASSQLGGSPLETQYF. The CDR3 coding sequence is TGTGCCAGCAGCCAGCTGGGGGGCTCTCCCCTAGAGACCCAGTACTTC.

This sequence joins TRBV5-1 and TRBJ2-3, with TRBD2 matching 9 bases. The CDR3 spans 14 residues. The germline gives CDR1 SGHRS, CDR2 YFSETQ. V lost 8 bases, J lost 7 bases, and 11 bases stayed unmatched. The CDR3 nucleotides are TGCGCCAGTACATTAGCGGGGGTCTTAAATACGCAGTATTTT. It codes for CASTLAGVLNTQYF.

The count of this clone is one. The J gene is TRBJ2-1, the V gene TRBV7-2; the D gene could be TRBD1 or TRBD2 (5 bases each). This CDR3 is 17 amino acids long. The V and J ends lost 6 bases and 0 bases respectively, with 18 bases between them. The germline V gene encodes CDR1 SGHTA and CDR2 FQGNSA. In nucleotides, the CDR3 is TGTGCCAGCAGGAAAGGGACGGGTGTCAGCTCCTACAATGAGCAGTTCTTC. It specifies CASRKGTGVSSYNEQFF. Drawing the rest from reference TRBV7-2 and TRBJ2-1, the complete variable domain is GAGVSQSPSNKVTEKGKDVELRCDPISGHTALYWYRQSLGQGLEFLIYFQGNSAPDKSGLPSDRFSAERTGGSVSTLTIQRTQQEDSAVYLCASRKGTGVSSYNEQFFGPGTRLTVL.

In DNA form, the CDR3 reads TGCGCCAGCAGCTTGGATGCTAGCGGGAGCCAAGAGACCCAGTACTTC. This codes for CASSLDASGSQETQYF. V usage is TRBV5-1 and J usage is TRBJ2-5, with TRBD2 matching over 10 bases. The germline CDR1 and CDR2 sequences are SGHRS and YFSETQ. Losses at the gene ends were 0 bases for V and 1 base for J; bases not matched to a gene: 3. The CDR3 sequence is 16 residues long.

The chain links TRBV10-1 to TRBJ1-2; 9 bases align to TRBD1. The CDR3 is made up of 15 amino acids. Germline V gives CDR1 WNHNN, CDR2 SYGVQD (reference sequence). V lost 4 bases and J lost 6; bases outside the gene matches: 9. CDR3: CASSGRTGAYDGYTF. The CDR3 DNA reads TGCGCCAGCAGTGGACGGACAGGGGCCTATGATGGCTACACCTTC.

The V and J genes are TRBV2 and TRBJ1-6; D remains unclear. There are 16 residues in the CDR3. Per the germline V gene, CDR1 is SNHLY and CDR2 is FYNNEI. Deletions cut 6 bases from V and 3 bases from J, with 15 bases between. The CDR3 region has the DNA TGTGCCAGCAGAGACGCACCGGGATTCTATAATTCACCCCTCCACTTT. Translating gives CASRDAPGFYNSPLHF.

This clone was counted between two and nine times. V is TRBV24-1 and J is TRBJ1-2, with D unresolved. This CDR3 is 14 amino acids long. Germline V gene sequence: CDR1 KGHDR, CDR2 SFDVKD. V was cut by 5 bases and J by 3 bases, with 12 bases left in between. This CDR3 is CATSGSGFDYGYTF. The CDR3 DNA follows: TGTGCCACCAGTGGGTCGGGGTTTGACTATGGCTACACCTTC.

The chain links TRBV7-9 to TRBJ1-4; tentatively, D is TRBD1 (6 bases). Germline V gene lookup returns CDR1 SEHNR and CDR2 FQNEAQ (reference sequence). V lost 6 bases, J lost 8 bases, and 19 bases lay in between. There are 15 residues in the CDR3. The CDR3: CASSSVPGVGEKLFF. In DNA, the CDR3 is TGTGCCAGCAGTTCAGTCCCAGGGGTAGGGGAAAAACTGTTTTTT. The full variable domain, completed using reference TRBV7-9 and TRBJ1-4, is DTGVSQNPRHKITKRGQNVTFRCDPISEHNRLYWYRQTLGQGPEFLTYFQNEAQLEKSRLLSDRFSAERPKGSFSTLEIQRTEQGDSAMYLCASSSVPGVGEKLFFGSGTQLSVL.

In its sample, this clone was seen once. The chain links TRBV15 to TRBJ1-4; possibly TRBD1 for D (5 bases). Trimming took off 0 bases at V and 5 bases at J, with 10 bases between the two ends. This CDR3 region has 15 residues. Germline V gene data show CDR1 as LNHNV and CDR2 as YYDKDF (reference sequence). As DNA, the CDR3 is TGTGCCACCAGCAGAGACAAGGGGAACAATGAAAAACTGTTTTTT. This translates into CATSRDKGNNEKLFF.

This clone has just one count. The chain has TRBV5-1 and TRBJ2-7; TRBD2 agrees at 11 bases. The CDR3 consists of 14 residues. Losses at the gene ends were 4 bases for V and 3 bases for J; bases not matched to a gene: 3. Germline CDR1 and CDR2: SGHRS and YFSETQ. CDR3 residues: CASSPSGGNYEQYF. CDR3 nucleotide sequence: TGCGCCAGCAGCCCTAGCGGGGGGAACTACGAGCAGTACTTC.

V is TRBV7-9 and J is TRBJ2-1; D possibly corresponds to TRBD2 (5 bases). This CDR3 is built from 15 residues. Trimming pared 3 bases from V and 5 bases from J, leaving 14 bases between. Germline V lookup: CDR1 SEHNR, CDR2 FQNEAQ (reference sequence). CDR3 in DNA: TGTGCCAGCAGCTTTAGCGAGCTAAACAACAATGAGCAGTTCTTC. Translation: CASSFSELNNNEQFF.

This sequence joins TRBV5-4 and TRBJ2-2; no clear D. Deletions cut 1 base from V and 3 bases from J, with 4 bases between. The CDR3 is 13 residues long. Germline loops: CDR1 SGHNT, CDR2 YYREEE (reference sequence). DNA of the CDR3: TGTGCCAGCAGCTTGATAGACACCGGGGAGCTGTTTTTT. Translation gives CASSLIDTGELFF.